The 3 T cell receptor beta chains listed next were all sequenced from one sample in a study of blood T cell repertoires in COVID-19. The repertoire was sequenced with immunoSEQ multiplex PCR; TCRdb's copy has only in-frame clones and lacks some. The repertoire has 110,000 or so clones, around nine tenths of them found once; the top ten carry 6.5% to 10%. Sequenced sample: peripheral blood. Receptors originate from an older woman who had recovered from COVID-19.

This clone was detected a few times. This rearrangement joins TRBV6-6 to TRBJ2-7; TRBD1 matches at 10 bases. The CDR3 contains 14 residues. Germline lookup yields CDR1 MNHNY and CDR2 SVGAGI (reference sequence). Losses at the gene ends were 6 bases for V and 2 bases for J; bases not matched to a gene: 4. The CDR3 loop is CASSPGQGTYEQYF. The CDR3, as DNA: TGTGCCAGCAGCCCGGGACAGGGGACCTACGAGCAGTACTTC.

This clone was seen once. V is TRBV3-1 (or the pseudogene TRBV3-2) and J is TRBJ2-5; D gene ambiguous. V lost 3 bases to trimming and J lost 7 bases, with 12 bases between them. This CDR3 spans 13 amino acids. The V gene's germline CDR1 is LGHDT and CDR2 YNNKEL (reference sequence). CDR3 DNA sequence: TGTGCCAGCAGCCACGGTCAACCCGGGACCCAGTACTTC. It is translated as CASSHGQPGTQYF.

The genes are TRBV12-3 or TRBV12-4 and TRBJ2-2, with D perhaps matching TRBD2 (6 bases). This CDR3 contains 12 residues. V was pared by 8 bases and J by 3 bases, with 7 bases between. CDR3 sequence (DNA): TGTGCCAGCGGCGGGGACACCGGGGAGCTGTTTTTT. Translating it yields CASGGDTGELFF.